The source of this T cell receptor (beta chain) is a study of blood T cell repertoires in COVID-19. The data were produced by immunoSEQ multiplex PCR, yet TCRdb's version contains in-frame clones alone and is incomplete. The profile shows approximately 240,000 clones, just over 90% of them singletons. The germline gives CDR1 SQVTM, CDR2 ANQGSEA. The CDR3 is made up of 11 amino acids. Trimming took off 3 bases at V and 10 bases at J, with 10 bases between the two ends. Sequenced input: PBMCs or T cells enriched from blood (not recorded which). This sequence originates from a woman aged 18-29 years who had recovered from COVID-19. This rearrangement joins TRBV29-1 to TRBJ2-4; D ambiguous. The chain's CDR3 is CSVEGQAIQYF. In nucleotides, the CDR3 is TGCAGCGTTGAGGGCCAGGCAATTCAGTACTTC. The full variable domain, in which reference TRBV29-1 and TRBJ2-4 provide the parts outside the CDR3, is SAVISQKPSRDICQRGTSLTIQCQVDSQVTMMFWYRQQPGQSLTLIATANQGSEATYESGFVIDKFPISRPNLTFSTLTVSNMSPEDSSIYLCSVEGQAIQYFGAGTRLSVL.